The 28 T cell receptor beta chains reported below all come from one sample, sequenced in a study of OX40 agonist ivuxolimab in advanced cancers. The table came from immunoSEQ multiplex PCR; TCRdb's copy has only in-frame clones and leaves some out. The sample consists of some 94,000 clones, roughly nine tenths of them appearing once. The input for sequencing was CD4+ or CD8+ T cells sorted from blood, taken in a trial of the OX40 agonist ivuxolimab. The receptors originated from an adult with an advanced solid tumor such as melanoma, head and neck, liver or kidney cancer.

The chain joins TRBV19 to TRBJ1-5; D gene ambiguous. V was clipped by 8 bases and J by 6 bases, with 14 bases between them. Germline V gives CDR1 LNHDA, CDR2 SQIVND (reference sequence). The CDR3 loop spans 13 amino acids. CDR3 sequence: CASHSWKGQPQHF. The CDR3 bases are TGTGCCAGTCACAGTTGGAAGGGTCAGCCCCAGCATTTT.

The chain employs TRBV11-2 and TRBJ2-7, with D perhaps being TRBD1 or TRBD2 (6 bases each). V lost 0 bases to trimming and J lost 6 bases, with 24 bases between them. The CDR3 length is 18 residues. Germline CDR1 and CDR2: SGHAT and FQNNGV. CDR3 protein: CASSLEVGGRGLFPEQYF. DNA of the CDR3: TGTGCCAGCAGCTTAGAAGTGGGGGGCAGGGGCCTTTTTCCCGAGCAGTACTTC. Full variable domain (rest looked up from reference TRBV11-2 and TRBJ2-7): EAGVAQSPRYKIIEKRQSVAFWCNPISGHATLYWYQQILGQGPKLLIQFQNNGVVDDSQLPKDRFSAERLKGVDSTLKIQPAKLEDSAVYLCASSLEVGGRGLFPEQYFGPGTRLTVT.

Concerning this clone itself: Other DNA sequences from this sample encode an identical CDR3 as well. V and J are TRBV9 and TRBJ1-2; D uncertain. The V and J ends lost 0 bases and 4 bases respectively, with 13 bases between them. This CDR3 region has 15 residues. The germline V gene has CDR1 SGDLS and CDR2 YYNGEE. The CDR3 protein is CASSVEPGGTYGYTF. CDR3 coding DNA: TGTGCCAGCAGCGTAGAGCCGGGAGGAACCTATGGCTACACCTTC.

The chain carries TRBV11-2 and TRBJ2-3, with TRBD1 matching over 7 bases. Germline V gene lookup returns CDR1 SGHAT and CDR2 FQNNGV. J was trimmed by 1 base and V by 0 bases; bases with no gene match: 4. The CDR3 is 16 amino acids. For the CDR3, the DNA is TGTGCCAGCAGCTTAGATCGCACAGGGGGCACAGATACGCAGTATTTT. This gives the protein CASSLDRTGGTDTQYF.

The rearrangement joins TRBV4-1 to TRBJ2-1; TRBD2 matches at 7 bases. V lost 1 base, J lost 7 bases, and 4 bases stayed unmatched. This CDR3 has 14 residues. Looked up from germline, CDR1 is MGHRA and CDR2 is YSYEKL. CDR3 DNA sequence: TGCGCCAGCAGCCAAGGGACTAGTAGGAATGAGCAGTTCTTC. Its protein is CASSQGTSRNEQFF.

The rearrangement links TRBV2 to TRBJ2-5, with unresolved D. The V gene's germline CDR1 is SNHLY and CDR2 FYNNEI. V was pared by 4 bases and J by 5 bases, with 11 bases between. This CDR3 comprises 13 residues. The CDR3 DNA follows: TGTGCCAGCAGTGTGCCAGGAGAGGAGACCCAGTACTTC. Translated: CASSVPGEETQYF.

The rearrangement uses TRBV11-2 and TRBJ2-3; 9 bases agree with TRBD1. The germline gives CDR1 SGHAT, CDR2 FQNNGV. The V and J ends lost 1 base and 4 bases, in that order; junction bases with no gene match: 3. CDR3 length: 15 residues. CDR3 sequence reads: CASSLAGTGPDTQYF. The CDR3 DNA sequence: TGTGCCAGCAGCTTAGCCGGGACAGGGCCAGATACGCAGTATTTT.

The genes are TRBV27 and TRBJ2-7; D is possibly TRBD1 (6 bases). The CDR3 extends over 16 amino acids. Trimming took off 1 base at V and 6 bases at J, with 19 bases between the two ends. Germline V gene sequence: CDR1 MNHEY, CDR2 SMNVEV (reference sequence). The CDR3 region is CASSLFGRTVWAEQYF. The CDR3 nucleotides read TGTGCCAGCAGTTTATTTGGTAGGACAGTCTGGGCCGAGCAGTACTTC.

The rearrangement links TRBV5-4 to TRBJ1-1; 9 nucleotides align to TRBD1. J gave up 4 bases and V 4 bases, and 8 bases lay outside the gene matches. The germline V gene has CDR1 SGHNT and CDR2 YYREEE (reference sequence). This CDR3 is 15 amino acids long. The CDR3 protein is CASSSHRGRPTEAFF. CDR3 in DNA: TGTGCCAGCAGCAGCCACAGGGGGCGCCCCACTGAAGCTTTCTTT.

The V gene is TRBV29-1, the J gene TRBJ2-7; 10 bases line up with TRBD1. Germline-derived CDR1 and CDR2 are SQVTM and ANQGSEA. The junction had 10 bases not matched to a gene; V was cut back by 0 bases and J by 5 bases. This CDR3 has 16 residues. The CDR3 DNA reads as TGCAGCGTTGAAGATCAAGGACAGGGGGAATTACACGAGCAGTACTTC. Protein sequence: CSVEDQGQGELHEQYF.

The J gene is TRBJ2-1, the V gene TRBV6-6; TRBD1 aligns across 7 bases. Trimming took 2 bases from V and 2 from J; bases not matched to a gene: 6. The CDR3 length is 16 residues. Per the germline V gene, CDR1 is MNHNY and CDR2 is SVGAGI (reference sequence). The CDR3 DNA sequence: TGTGCCAGCAGTTACCCGACAGGGCCAACCTACAATGAGCAGTTCTTC. Its protein is CASSYPTGPTYNEQFF.

The chain combines TRBV11-2 with TRBJ2-7; no definite D call. The CDR3 totals 13 residues. CDR1 and CDR2 (germline): SGHAT, FQNNGV. V was clipped by 4 bases and J by 1 base, with 8 bases between them. CDR3 sequence: CASSYSLSYEQYF. CDR3 nucleotide sequence: TGTGCCAGCAGCTATTCTTTATCCTACGAGCAGTACTTC.

J is TRBJ2-1 and V is TRBV7-6; D unresolved. There are 15 residues in the CDR3. Germline V CDR1 and CDR2: SGHVS, FNYEAQ. V lost 4 bases and J 4 bases, leaving 14 bases between the germline ends. CDR3 sequence: CASSSSRAGYNEQFF. CDR3 in DNA: TGTGCCAGCAGCTCGAGTCGCGCAGGATACAATGAGCAGTTCTTC.

The rearrangement joins TRBV25-1 to TRBJ1-1; tentative D call: TRBD1 (5 bases). V was trimmed by 4 bases and J by 5 bases, leaving 11 bases between them. Germline V gene lookup returns CDR1 MGHDK and CDR2 SYGVNS. The CDR3 sequence is 13 residues long. The CDR3 region is CASSVTGGTEAFF. CDR3 DNA: TGTGCCAGCAGTGTGACGGGGGGGACTGAAGCTTTCTTT.

V is TRBV6-1 and J is TRBJ2-7; the D gene is possibly TRBD2 (5 bases). V dropped 4 bases and J dropped 3 bases, with 19 bases sitting between them. CDR1 and CDR2 (germline): MNHNS, SASEGT. The CDR3 runs to 16 residues. Written as DNA, the CDR3 is TGTGCCAGCAGTGGAGAGGCGGGCTGGGTCTTCTACGAGCAGTACTTC. Residues: CASSGEAGWVFYEQYF.

This clone was seen only once. The chain joins TRBV7-6 to TRBJ2-2; possibly TRBD2 for D (6 bases). The germline gives CDR1 SGHVS, CDR2 FNYEAQ. The CDR3 runs 14 residues. V was shortened by 5 bases and J by 6 bases, with 13 bases between the two germline ends. The chain's CDR3 is CASSTVPSAGELFF. The CDR3 DNA reads as TGTGCCAGCAGCACGGTTCCTAGCGCCGGGGAGCTGTTTTTT.

This rearrangement joins TRBV28 to TRBJ2-7; TRBD1 is a possible D gene (5 bases). Per germline, CDR1 MDHEN and CDR2 SYDVKM. The CDR3 contains 12 residues. V lost 4 bases and J 2 bases, leaving 6 bases between the germline ends. The CDR3 bases are TGTGCCAGCAGTTCGGACACCTACGAGCAGTACTTC. Its translation: CASSSDTYEQYF. Based on the CDR3 plus reference TRBV28 and TRBJ2-7, the full variable domain is DVKVTQSSRYLVKRTGEKVFLECVQDMDHENMFWYRQDPGLGLRLIYFSYDVKMKEKGDIPEGYSVSREKKERFSLILESASTNQTSMYLCASSSDTYEQYFGPGTRLTVT.

The J gene is TRBJ1-1, the V gene TRBV12-5; D may be TRBD1 (6 bases). This CDR3 has 14 residues. Germline CDR1 LGHNT, CDR2 FRNRAP. Trimming pared 6 bases from V and 0 bases from J, leaving 11 bases between. This chain's CDR3 is CASGPTGLNTEAFF. The CDR3 nucleotides read TGTGCTAGTGGCCCTACAGGGTTGAACACTGAAGCTTTCTTT.

V usage is TRBV5-4 and J usage is TRBJ2-1, with 7 bases aligning to TRBD2. With V trimmed by 0 bases and J by 2 bases, 8 bases remained unmatched. Germline V gives CDR1 SGHNT, CDR2 YYREEE (reference sequence). There are 17 residues in the CDR3. Here the CDR3 reads CASSLEGRGRPYNEQFF. CDR3 coding DNA: TGTGCCAGCAGCTTGGAAGGGCGGGGGAGGCCCTACAATGAGCAGTTCTTC.

This sequence joins TRBV30 and TRBJ1-2; no clear D. The V gene lost 1 base and the J gene lost 5 bases, with 14 bases spanning the gap. The length of the CDR3 is 14 residues. The V gene's germline CDR1 is GTSNPN and CDR2 SVGIG (reference sequence). The chain's CDR3 is CAWSGVFGSYGYTF. CDR3 nucleotides: TGTGCCTGGAGTGGGGTCTTCGGGTCGTATGGCTACACCTTC. The complete variable domain, with remaining parts taken from reference TRBV30 and TRBJ1-2, reads SQTIHQWPATLVQPVGSPLSLECTVEGTSNPNLYWYRQAAGRGLQLLFYSVGIGQISSEVPQNLSASRPQDRQFILSSKKLLLSDSGFYLCAWSGVFGSYGYTFGSGTRLTVV.

The CDR3, as DNA: TGCGCCAGCAGCCATCTAGGACTAGACTACGAGCAGTACTTC. Translating gives CASSHLGLDYEQYF. The genes are TRBV4-1 and TRBJ2-7; 7 bases are a match to TRBD2. The CDR3 runs 14 residues. Losses at the gene ends were 3 bases for V and 3 bases for J; bases not matched to a gene: 5. In germline, CDR1 is MGHRA, CDR2 YSYEKL.

Written as DNA, the CDR3 is TGTGCCAGCAAAAAACAGGGTGCGACCGGGGAGCTGTTTTTT. Translating it yields CASKKQGATGELFF. The chain links TRBV6-1 to TRBJ2-2; tentatively, D is TRBD1 (6 bases). The V end was cut by 7 bases, the J end by 5 bases, with 14 bases between. This CDR3 comprises 14 residues. Germline V gene data show CDR1 as MNHNS and CDR2 as SASEGT.

The chain employs TRBV7-8 and TRBJ2-7; D may be TRBD1 (5 bases). The germline V gene has CDR1 SGHVS and CDR2 FQNEAQ. The V end was cut by 1 base, the J end by 3 bases, with 7 bases between. CDR3 length: 13 amino acids. CDR3 in DNA: TGTGCCAGCAGCTTAGGCAGGGACTACGAGCAGTACTTC. Translated, it gives CASSLGRDYEQYF. Full variable domain (remainder filled in from reference TRBV7-8 and TRBJ2-7): GAGVSQSPRYKVAKRGQDVALRCDPISGHVSLFWYQQALGQGPEFLTYFQNEAQLDKSGLPSDRFFAERPEGSVSTLKIQRTQQEDSAVYLCASSLGRDYEQYFGPGTRLTVT.

The gene calls are TRBV27 and TRBJ1-1, with D perhaps TRBD1 (5 bases). Deletions cut 7 bases from V and 6 bases from J, with 9 bases between. This CDR3 contains 11 residues. CDR1 and CDR2 (germline): MNHEY, SMNVEV (reference sequence). This CDR3 is CASTLGAEAFF. The CDR3 coding sequence is TGTGCCAGCACCTTGGGGGCTGAAGCTTTCTTT.

V usage is TRBV6-5 and J usage is TRBJ2-5; D might be TRBD2 (6 bases). The CDR3 is 16 amino acids. Germline V gene lookup returns CDR1 MNHEY and CDR2 SVGAGI. The V end lost 1 base, the J end lost 3 bases, and 15 bases lay between the germline ends. For the CDR3, the DNA is TGTGCCAGCAGTTACTTCACCGGGGGATCTGAAGAGACCCAGTACTTC. This codes for CASSYFTGGSEETQYF.

The chain combines TRBV27 with TRBJ2-3, with D possibly TRBD2 on 6 matching bases. The germline CDR1 and CDR2 sequences are MNHEY and SMNVEV (reference sequence). The V end lost 3 bases, the J end lost 2 bases, and 12 bases lay between the germline ends. CDR3 length: 15 residues. The CDR3 is CASSFIGGDTDTQYF. The CDR3 DNA reads as TGTGCCAGCAGTTTTATAGGCGGGGACACAGATACGCAGTATTTT.

This chain links TRBV4-1 with TRBJ1-5; TRBD1 matches 11 bases. Germline lookup yields CDR1 MGHRA and CDR2 YSYEKL. The J segment lost 4 bases and the V segment lost 6 bases, leaving 8 bases of the junction unmatched. The CDR3 runs 16 residues. Here the CDR3 DNA reads TGCGCCAGCAGTCTAGGACAGGGGGCATTGAATCAGCCCCAGCATTTT. Translation gives CASSLGQGALNQPQHF.

This chain uses TRBV29-1 with TRBJ2-2; a possible D gene is TRBD2 (5 bases). The CDR3 sequence is 15 residues long. Germline V lookup: CDR1 SQVTM, CDR2 ANQGSEA. Trimming took off 4 bases at V and 4 bases at J, with 16 bases between the two ends. CDR3 nucleotide sequence: TGCAGCGTTGGAGGGTTCACCCTCATCACCGGGGAGCTGTTTTTT. It translates to CSVGGFTLITGELFF.